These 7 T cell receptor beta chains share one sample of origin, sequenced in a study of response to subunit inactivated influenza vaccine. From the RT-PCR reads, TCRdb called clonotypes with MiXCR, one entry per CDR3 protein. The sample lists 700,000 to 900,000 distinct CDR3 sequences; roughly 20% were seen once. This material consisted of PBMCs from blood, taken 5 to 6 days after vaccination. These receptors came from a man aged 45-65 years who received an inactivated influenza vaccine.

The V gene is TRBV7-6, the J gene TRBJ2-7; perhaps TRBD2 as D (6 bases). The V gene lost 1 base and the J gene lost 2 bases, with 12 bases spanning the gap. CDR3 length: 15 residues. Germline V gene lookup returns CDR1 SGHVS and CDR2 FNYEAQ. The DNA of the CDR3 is TGTGCCAGCAGCTTAGAGGGGACTTCCACCTACGAGCAGTACTTC. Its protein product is CASSLEGTSTYEQYF.

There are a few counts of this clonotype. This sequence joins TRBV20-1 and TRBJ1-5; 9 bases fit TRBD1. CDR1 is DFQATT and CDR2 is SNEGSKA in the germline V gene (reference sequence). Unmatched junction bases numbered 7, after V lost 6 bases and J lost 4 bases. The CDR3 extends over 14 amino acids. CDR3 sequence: CSAAEGTGNQPQHF. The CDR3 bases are TGCAGTGCCGCAGAAGGGACAGGGAATCAGCCCCAGCATTTT.

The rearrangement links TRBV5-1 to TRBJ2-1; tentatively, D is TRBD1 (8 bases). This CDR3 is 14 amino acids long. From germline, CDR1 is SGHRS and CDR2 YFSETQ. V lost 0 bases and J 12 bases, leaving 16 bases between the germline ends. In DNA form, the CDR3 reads TGCGCCAGCAGCTTGGTCGGGCGGGGGACAGGGCAGTTCTTC. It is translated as CASSLVGRGTGQFF.

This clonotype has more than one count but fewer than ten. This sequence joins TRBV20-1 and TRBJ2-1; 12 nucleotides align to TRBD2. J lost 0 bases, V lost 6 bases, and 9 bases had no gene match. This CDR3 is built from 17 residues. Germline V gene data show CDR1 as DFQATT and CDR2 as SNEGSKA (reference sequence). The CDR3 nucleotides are TGCAGTGCCCCCTGGACTAGCGGGACGAGCTCCTACAATGAGCAGTTCTTC. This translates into CSAPWTSGTSSYNEQFF.

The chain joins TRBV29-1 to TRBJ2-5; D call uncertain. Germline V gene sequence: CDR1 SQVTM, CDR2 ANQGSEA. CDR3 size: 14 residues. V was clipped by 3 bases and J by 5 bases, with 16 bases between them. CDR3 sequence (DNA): TGCAGCGTTGATTTGGGCACGGGTAGGGAGACCCAGTACTTC. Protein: CSVDLGTGRETQYF.

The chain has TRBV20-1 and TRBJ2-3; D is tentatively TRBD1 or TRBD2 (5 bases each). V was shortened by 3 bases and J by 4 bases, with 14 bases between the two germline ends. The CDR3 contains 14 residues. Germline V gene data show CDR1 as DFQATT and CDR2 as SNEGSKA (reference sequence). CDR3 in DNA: TGCAGTGCTAGCCGGGACCGCGGGCCAGATACGCAGTATTTT. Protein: CSASRDRGPDTQYF.

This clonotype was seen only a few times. CDR3 in DNA: TGCGCCAGCAGCTTTGGGGCCCGCTCCTACGAGCAGTACTTC. It is translated as CASSFGARSYEQYF. The chain recombines TRBV5-1 with TRBJ2-7; maybe TRBD1 (5 bases). The CDR3 runs to 14 residues. V gave up 2 bases and J gave up 0 bases, with 9 bases separating them. Germline CDR1 reads SGHRS; CDR2 reads YFSETQ.